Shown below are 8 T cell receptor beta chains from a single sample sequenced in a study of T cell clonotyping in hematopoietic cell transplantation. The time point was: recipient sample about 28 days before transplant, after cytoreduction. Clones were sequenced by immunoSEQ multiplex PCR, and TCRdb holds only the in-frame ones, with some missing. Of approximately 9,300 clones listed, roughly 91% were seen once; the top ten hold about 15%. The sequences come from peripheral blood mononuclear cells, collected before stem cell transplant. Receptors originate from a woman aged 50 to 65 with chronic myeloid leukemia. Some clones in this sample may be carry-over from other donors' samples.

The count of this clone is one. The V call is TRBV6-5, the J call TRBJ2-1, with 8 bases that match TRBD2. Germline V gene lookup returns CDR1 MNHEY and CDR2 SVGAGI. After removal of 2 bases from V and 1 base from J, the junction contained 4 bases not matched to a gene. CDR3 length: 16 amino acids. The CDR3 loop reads CASSYQAGVSYNEQFF. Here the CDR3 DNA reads TGTGCCAGCAGTTACCAAGCGGGAGTTTCCTACAATGAGCAGTTCTTC.

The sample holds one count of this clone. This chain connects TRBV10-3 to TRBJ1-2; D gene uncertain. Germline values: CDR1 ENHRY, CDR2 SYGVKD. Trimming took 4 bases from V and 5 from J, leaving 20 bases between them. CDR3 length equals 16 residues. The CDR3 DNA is TGTGCCATCAGTGGGTGGGCAGCCAAGTCGGGGTATGGCTACACCTTC. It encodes CAISGWAAKSGYGYTF.

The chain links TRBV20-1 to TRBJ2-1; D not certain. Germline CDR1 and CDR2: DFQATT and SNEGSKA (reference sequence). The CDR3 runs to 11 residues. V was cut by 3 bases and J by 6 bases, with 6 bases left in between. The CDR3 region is CSASGFNEQFF. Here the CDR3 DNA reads TGCAGTGCTAGCGGCTTCAATGAGCAGTTCTTC.

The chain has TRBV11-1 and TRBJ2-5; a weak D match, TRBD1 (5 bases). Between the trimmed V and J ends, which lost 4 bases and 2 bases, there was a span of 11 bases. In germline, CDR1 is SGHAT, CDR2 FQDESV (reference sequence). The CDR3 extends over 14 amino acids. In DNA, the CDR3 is TGTGCCAGCAGCTCTTCAGGGATACAAGAGACCCAGTACTTC. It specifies CASSSSGIQETQYF.

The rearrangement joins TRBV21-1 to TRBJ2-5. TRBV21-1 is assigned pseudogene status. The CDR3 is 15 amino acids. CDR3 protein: CASSKGDRFQETQYF. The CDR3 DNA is TGTGCCAGCAGCAAAGGGGACCGGTTCCAAGAGACCCAGTACTTC.

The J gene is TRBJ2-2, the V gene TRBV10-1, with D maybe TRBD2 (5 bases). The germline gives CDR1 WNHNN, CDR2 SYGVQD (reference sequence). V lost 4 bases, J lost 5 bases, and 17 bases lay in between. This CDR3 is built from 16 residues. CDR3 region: CASSAIPLAGTGELFF. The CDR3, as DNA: TGCGCCAGCAGTGCTATCCCCCTAGCTGGGACCGGGGAGCTGTTTTTT.

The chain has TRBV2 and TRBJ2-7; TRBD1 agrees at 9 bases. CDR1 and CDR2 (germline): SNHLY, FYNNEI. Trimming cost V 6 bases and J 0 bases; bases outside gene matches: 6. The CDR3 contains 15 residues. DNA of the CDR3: TGTGCCAGCAGCACGGGACAGGGCGTCTCCTACGAGCAGTACTTC. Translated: CASSTGQGVSYEQYF. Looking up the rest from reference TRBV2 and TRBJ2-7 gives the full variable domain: EPEVTQTPSHQVTQMGQEVILRCVPISNHLYFYWYRQILGQKVEFLVSFYNNEISEKSEIFDDQFSVERPDGSNFTLKIRSTKLEDSAMYFCASSTGQGVSYEQYFGPGTRLTVT.

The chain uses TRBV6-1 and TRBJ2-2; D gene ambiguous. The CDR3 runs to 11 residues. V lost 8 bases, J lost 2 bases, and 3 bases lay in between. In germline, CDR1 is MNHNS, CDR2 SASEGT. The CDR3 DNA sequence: TGTGCCAGCTACAACACCGGGGAGCTGTTTTTT. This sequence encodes CASYNTGELFF.